These 21 T cell receptor beta chains originate from one sample sequenced in a study of blood T cell repertoires in COVID-19. The data were produced by immunoSEQ multiplex PCR, yet TCRdb's version contains in-frame clones alone and is incomplete. The table records roughly 700,000 clones, about 87% of them present only once. The material sequenced was peripheral blood. The receptor set was obtained from a woman aged 18-30 years with acute or convalescent COVID-19.

This clone was observed a few times. V and J are TRBV27 and TRBJ2-3, with a weak D call TRBD1 (7 bases). Germline V lookup: CDR1 MNHEY, CDR2 SMNVEV (reference sequence). V gave up 4 bases and J gave up 4 bases, with 15 bases separating them. The length of the CDR3 is 15 residues. The CDR3 sequence: CASSWTQGGSDTQYF. DNA of the CDR3: TGTGCCAGCAGTTGGACGCAGGGGGGCTCAGATACGCAGTATTTT.

The V call is TRBV7-2, the J call TRBJ1-2; TRBD1 might be the D (6 bases). The CDR3 totals 14 residues. CDR1 is SGHTA, CDR2 FQGNSA, per germline. V was pared by 4 bases and J by 4 bases, with 13 bases between. CDR3 residues: CASSSGGQGYGYTF. DNA for the CDR3: TGTGCCAGCAGCTCGGGGGGGCAGGGCTATGGCTACACCTTC.

The rearrangement uses TRBV14 and TRBJ2-1; 7 nucleotides match TRBD2. Germline V CDR1 and CDR2: SGHDN, FVKESK. The length of the CDR3 is 15 residues. The J segment lost 6 bases and the V segment lost 1 base, leaving 6 bases of the junction unmatched. As DNA, the CDR3 is TGTGCCAGCAGCCAAGGGCAGCCTAGCGGCAATGAGCAGTTCTTC. Translation: CASSQGQPSGNEQFF.

Here the CDR3 reads CASSRTSGGGSRTDTQYF. The CDR3 DNA reads as TGTGCCAGCAGCCGAACTAGCGGGGGGGGGTCTCGCACAGATACGCAGTATTTT. V usage is TRBV14 and J usage is TRBJ2-3, with TRBD2 matching over 13 bases. CDR3 length: 18 residues. V shed 4 bases, J shed 1 base, and the junction held 8 bases outside the gene matches. Germline CDR1 reads SGHDN; CDR2 reads FVKESK.

The rearrangement links TRBV13 to TRBJ2-3; possible D gene TRBD2, 5 bases. Germline V gives CDR1 PRHDT, CDR2 FYEKMQ (reference sequence). Trimming left V 5 bases short and J 14 bases short, with 14 bases between. This CDR3 contains 11 residues. CDR3 sequence reads: CASSPLVGRYF. CDR3 coding DNA: TGTGCCAGCAGCCCGCTAGTTGGGAGGTATTTT.

This clone occurred once. The chain carries TRBV4-1 and TRBJ1-1, with D unresolved. Trimming cost V 1 base and J 3 bases, with 9 bases left between them. Germline assignment: CDR1 MGHRA and CDR2 YSYEKL. The CDR3 spans 14 residues. CDR3 coding DNA: TGCGCCAGCAGCCAAGCCGGGTTACACACTGAAGCTTTCTTT. This sequence encodes CASSQAGLHTEAFF.

V is TRBV7-2 and J is TRBJ2-1; 10 bases line up with TRBD2. The length of the CDR3 is 16 residues. Trimming at V came to 1 base and at J to 5 bases, leaving 5 bases not matched to a gene. Looked up from germline, CDR1 is SGHTA and CDR2 is FQGNSA. The CDR3: CASSLVLAGAHNEQFF. The CDR3 DNA reads TGTGCCAGCAGCTTAGTCCTAGCGGGGGCCCACAATGAGCAGTTCTTC.

The count of this clone is one. The chain has TRBV3-1 (or the pseudogene TRBV3-2) and TRBJ1-6; 7 bases match TRBD1. Germline values: CDR1 LGHDT, CDR2 YNNKEL (reference sequence). This CDR3 comprises 16 residues. After removal of 0 bases from V and 10 bases from J, the junction contained 9 bases not matched to a gene. The chain's CDR3 is CASSQDETGVQSPLHF. In DNA form, the CDR3 reads TGTGCCAGCAGCCAAGACGAAACAGGGGTTCAATCACCCCTCCACTTT.

The chain is built from TRBV6-1 and TRBJ1-5, with D unresolved. Germline lookup yields CDR1 MNHNS and CDR2 SASEGT. The CDR3 spans 14 residues. Trimming pared 1 base from V and 6 bases from J, leaving 10 bases between. The CDR3 spells CASSEGRVGQPQHF. CDR3 sequence (DNA): TGTGCCAGCAGTGAAGGACGGGTTGGTCAGCCCCAGCATTTT.

The chain carries TRBV4-1 and TRBJ2-7; no clear D gene. V shed 0 bases and J shed 1 base, with 10 bases lying between them. Germline CDR1 and CDR2: MGHRA and YSYEKL. The CDR3 is made up of 15 amino acids. The CDR3 DNA reads TGCGCCAGCAGCCAAGATCATTTCCGGTCCTACGAGCAGTACTTC. Encoded protein: CASSQDHFRSYEQYF.

This chain connects TRBV7-2 to TRBJ2-5, with D possibly TRBD1 on 6 matching bases. In germline, CDR1 is SGHTA, CDR2 FQGNSA. The CDR3 spans 15 residues. Trimming shortened V by 5 bases and J by 9 bases, and 22 bases separated the two germline ends. The CDR3 loop reads CASSPPRDTRLAQYF. The CDR3 DNA reads as TGTGCCAGCAGCCCCCCCCGGGACACCAGATTGGCCCAGTACTTC.

In its sample, this clone was seen once. The rearrangement links TRBV24-1 to TRBJ1-2; 8 nucleotides agree with TRBD1. CDR1 is KGHDR and CDR2 is SFDVKD in the germline V gene. The ends lost 3 bases at V and 2 bases at J; junction bases unmatched: 4. The CDR3 is 15 amino acids. This CDR3 reads CATSDPYRGNYGYTF. DNA for the CDR3: TGTGCCACCAGTGATCCTTACAGGGGGAACTATGGCTACACCTTC.

Regarding this clone: The same CDR3 can be traced to other DNA sequences in this sample. The chain is built from TRBV27 and TRBJ1-1; D gene ambiguous. V shed 5 bases and J shed 1 base, with 8 bases lying between them. The CDR3 is 13 amino acids. CDR1 MNHEY and CDR2 SMNVEV come from the germline V gene (reference sequence). The chain's CDR3 is CASSLGPNTEAFF. The CDR3 nucleotides are TGTGCCAGCAGTCTTGGGCCGAACACTGAAGCTTTCTTT.

The V and J genes are TRBV6-5 and TRBJ1-1; D remains unclear. CDR1 MNHEY and CDR2 SVGAGI come from the germline V gene. Trimming stripped 6 bases from V and 1 base from J, with 15 bases between. This CDR3 is 15 amino acids long. CDR3 sequence: CASSAVGVGNTEAFF. The CDR3 DNA reads as TGTGCCAGCAGCGCGGTCGGCGTGGGGAACACTGAAGCTTTCTTT.

This sequence joins TRBV6-4 and TRBJ2-3, with a possible D match to TRBD2 (5 bases). Trimming shortened V by 3 bases and J by 2 bases, and 9 bases separated the two germline ends. The CDR3 consists of 14 residues. Germline V gene lookup returns CDR1 MRHNA and CDR2 SNTAGT. This chain's CDR3 is CASSEEAATDTQYF. Written as DNA, the CDR3 is TGTGCCAGCAGTGAAGAAGCGGCCACAGATACGCAGTATTTT.

The chain uses TRBV5-1 and TRBJ2-2; 9 positions agree with TRBD1. The CDR3 contains 18 residues. The V segment lost 1 base and the J segment 3 bases; nucleotides outside the gene matches: 10. Germline CDR1 is SGHRS and CDR2 is YFSETQ. Here the CDR3 reads CASSLRAGTGSHTGELFF. For the CDR3, the DNA is TGCGCCAGCAGCTTGAGGGCTGGGACAGGGTCCCACACCGGGGAGCTGTTTTTT.

V is TRBV24-1 and J is TRBJ1-2; 7 positions agree with TRBD1. This CDR3 region has 14 residues. Trimming removed 5 bases from V and 7 bases from J; junction bases left unmatched: 9. CDR1 KGHDR and CDR2 SFDVKD come from the germline V gene. The CDR3 DNA reads as TGTGCCACCAGTGGTCCTGACAGGGCAGCTGGCTACACCTTC. It translates to CATSGPDRAAGYTF.

This chain joins TRBV6-4 and TRBJ2-1, with 13 bases lining up with TRBD2. The germline CDR1 and CDR2 sequences are MRHNA and SNTAGT. The V gene end was trimmed by 6 bases and the J gene end by 1 base; junction bases not matched to a gene: 3. CDR3 length: 16 amino acids. The CDR3 nucleotides read TGTGCCAGCAGGAAGGGACTAGCGGGGTCCTACAATGAGCAGTTCTTC. It is translated as CASRKGLAGSYNEQFF.

The rearrangement joins TRBV3-1 (or the pseudogene TRBV3-2) to TRBJ1-4, with TRBD1 matching 10 bases. With 4 bases clipped from V and 7 bases from J, the junction kept 6 bases outside the gene matches. Per germline, CDR1 LGHDT and CDR2 YNNKEL (reference sequence). The CDR3 totals 15 residues. CDR3 DNA sequence: TGTGCCAGCAGCCTCGGACAGGGGGGGAGTGAAAAACTGTTTTTT. Protein sequence: CASSLGQGGSEKLFF.

The chain uses TRBV5-1 and TRBJ2-7; 8 bases align to TRBD1. The CDR3 covers 16 residues. Germline V gene data show CDR1 as SGHRS and CDR2 as YFSETQ. V lost 4 bases and J lost 0; bases outside the gene matches: 9. The CDR3 DNA sequence: TGCGCCAGCAGCCCCCTGGCAGGGGGCAACTCCTACGAGCAGTACTTC. Protein product: CASSPLAGGNSYEQYF.

The chain couples TRBV7-9 to TRBJ1-2; a weak D match, TRBD1 (5 bases). The germline CDR1 and CDR2 sequences are SEHNR and FQNEAQ (reference sequence). V lost 5 bases and J 2 bases, leaving 15 bases between the germline ends. The CDR3 has 15 residues. Written as DNA, the CDR3 is TGTGCCAGCAGCCCCAGCGGGGCAGGGAACTATGGCTACACCTTC. Its translation is CASSPSGAGNYGYTF. The whole variable domain, remainder taken from reference TRBV7-9 and TRBJ1-2, is DTGVSQNPRHKITKRGQNVTFRCDPISEHNRLYWYRQTLGQGPEFLTYFQNEAQLEKSRLLSDRFSAERPKGSFSTLEIQRTEQGDSAMYLCASSPSGAGNYGYTFGSGTRLTVV.